These T cell receptor beta chains were read from a single sample in a study of OX40 agonist ivuxolimab in advanced cancers. The repertoire was sequenced with immunoSEQ multiplex PCR; TCRdb's copy has only in-frame clones and lacks some. This table holds 50,000 to 70,000 clones, around four fifths found once. The sample was CD4+ or CD8+ T cells sorted from blood, taken in a trial of the OX40 agonist ivuxolimab. The origin of the receptors is an adult with an advanced solid tumor such as melanoma, head and neck, liver or kidney cancer. CDR3s include the opening cysteine and the closing phenylalanine or tryptophan.

V: TRBV28; J: TRBJ1-1; CDR3: CASRRPLGTGLWNTEAFF
V: TRBV7-3; J: TRBJ1-4; CDR3: CASSSTLDRVKDEKLFF
V: TRBV14; J: TRBJ2-1; CDR3: CASSQGQEYNEQFF
V: TRBV10-3; J: TRBJ2-7; CDR3: CAISAELAATYEQYF
V: TRBV5-6; J: TRBJ1-1; CDR3: CASSLDSEAFF
V: TRBV19; J: TRBJ1-5; CDR3: CASSMSRYDQPQHF
V: TRBV7-8; J: TRBJ2-7; CDR3: CASSFFPTPSYEQYF
V: TRBV7-2; J: TRBJ2-1; CDR3: CASSLAGSYNEQFF
V: TRBV10-1; J: TRBJ2-1; CDR3: CASPEVGGPRVSGDNEQFF
V: TRBV5-4; J: TRBJ2-7; CDR3: CASSLWLAGVISYEQYF
V: TRBV5-1; J: TRBJ2-1; CDR3: CASSSQGSDYNEQFF
V: TRBV20-1; J: TRBJ2-5; CDR3: CSARDEETQYF
V: TRBV7-2; J: TRBJ1-5; CDR3: CASSESFGQPQHF
V: TRBV7-3; J: TRBJ1-3; CDR3: CASSLRGGSGNTIYF
V: TRBV5-1; J: TRBJ2-5; CDR3: CASSLAGQGQTQYF
V: TRBV4-3; J: TRBJ2-5; CDR3: CASSSRDWGAQYF
V: TRBV27; J: TRBJ2-5; CDR3: CASSLMGQGETQYF
V: TRBV5-6; J: TRBJ2-3; CDR3: CASSLVGAGQELTDTQYF
V: TRBV28; J: TRBJ2-7; CDR3: CASSLAIDEQYF
V: TRBV5-1; J: TRBJ2-2; CDR3: CASRRTSGVNTGELFF